This TCR beta chain was identified in a study of blood T cell repertoires in COVID-19. Study-wide context: PBMCs, B-cell-depleted T cells, or T cells provided the cDNA or gDNA that made up the material.

V gave up 5 bases and J gave up 4 bases; unmatched junction bases: 4. Germline CDR1 is LGHDT and CDR2 is YNNKEL (reference sequence). The CDR3 runs to 13 residues. Donors in Cohort 3 who had recovered were those with two negative PCRs, healthcare professional clearance, or resolution of their symptoms. Only in-frame clones appear in the TCRdb table, and some are missing; sequencing was by immunoSEQ multiplex PCR. The profile shows some 330,000 clones, over 80% of them singletons. The sequence came from a woman between 50 and 59 years old who had recovered from COVID-19. Sequenced input: PBMCs or T cells enriched from blood (not recorded which). The chain joins TRBV3-1 (or the pseudogene TRBV3-2) to TRBJ1-2; 7 nucleotides align to TRBD1. CDR3 sequence (DNA): TGTGCCAGCAGCACAACAGGGGCCTATGGCTACACCTTC. Translation gives CASSTTGAYGYTF.